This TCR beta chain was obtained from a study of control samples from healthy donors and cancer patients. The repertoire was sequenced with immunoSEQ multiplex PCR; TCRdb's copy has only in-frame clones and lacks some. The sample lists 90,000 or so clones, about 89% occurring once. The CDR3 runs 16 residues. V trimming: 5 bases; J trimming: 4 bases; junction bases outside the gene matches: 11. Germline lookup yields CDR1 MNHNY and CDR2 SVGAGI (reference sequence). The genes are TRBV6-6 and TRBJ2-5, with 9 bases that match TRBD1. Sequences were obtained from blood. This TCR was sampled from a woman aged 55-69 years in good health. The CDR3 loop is CASSAPGQGSGETQYF. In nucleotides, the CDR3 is TGTGCCAGCAGTGCCCCGGGACAGGGTTCGGGAGAGACCCAGTACTTC.